This T cell receptor (beta chain) was found in a study of shared T cell receptors in the human thymus. The repertoire was sequenced with immunoSEQ multiplex PCR; TCRdb's copy has only in-frame clones and lacks some. The table lists about 710,000 clones, 87% of them singletons, with roughly 0.0089% in the top ten. V was cut by 4 bases and J by 4 bases, with 11 bases left in between. The germline V gene has CDR1 MDHEN and CDR2 SYDVKM. CDR3 size: 13 residues. A further study also used this sample, focusing on human thymus T cells. That report notes: Healthy Finnish infants undergoing corrective surgery for congenital heart defects provided the donor material. In corrective heart surgery, resections were taken, and these provided the thymus tissue. V and J genes seemed to be used with bias in thymic and blood repertoires. Related research described thymic repertoires that were highly overlapping among unrelated individuals.

The sequence came from a boy in the first two years of life with a congenital heart defect. The chain has TRBV28 and TRBJ2-7, with D unclear. Sequencing used thymocytes. CDR3 region: CASSSPHPYEQYF. DNA of the CDR3: TGTGCCAGCAGTTCCCCCCATCCATACGAGCAGTACTTC.